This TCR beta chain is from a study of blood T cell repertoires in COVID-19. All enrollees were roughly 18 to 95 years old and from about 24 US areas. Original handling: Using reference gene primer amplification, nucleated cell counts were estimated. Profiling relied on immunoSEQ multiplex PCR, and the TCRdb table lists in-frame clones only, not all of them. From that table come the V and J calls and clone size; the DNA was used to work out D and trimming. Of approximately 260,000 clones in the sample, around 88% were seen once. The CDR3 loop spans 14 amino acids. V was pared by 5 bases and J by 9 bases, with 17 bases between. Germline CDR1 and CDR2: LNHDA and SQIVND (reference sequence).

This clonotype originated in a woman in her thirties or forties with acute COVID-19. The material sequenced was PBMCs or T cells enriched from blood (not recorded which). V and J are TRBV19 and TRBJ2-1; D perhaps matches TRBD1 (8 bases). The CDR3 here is CASSPTGGAVEQFF. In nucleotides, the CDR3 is TGTGCCAGTAGTCCCACAGGGGGGGCCGTTGAGCAGTTCTTC.